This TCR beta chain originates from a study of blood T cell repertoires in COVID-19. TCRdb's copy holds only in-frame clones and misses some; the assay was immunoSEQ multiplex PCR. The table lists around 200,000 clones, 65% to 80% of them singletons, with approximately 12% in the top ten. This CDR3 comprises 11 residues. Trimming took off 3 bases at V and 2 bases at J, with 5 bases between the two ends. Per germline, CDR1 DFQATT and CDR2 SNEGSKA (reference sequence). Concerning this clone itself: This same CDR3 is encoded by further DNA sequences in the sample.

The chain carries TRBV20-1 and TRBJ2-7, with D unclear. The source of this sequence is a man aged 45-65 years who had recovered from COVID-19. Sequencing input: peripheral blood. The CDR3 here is CSARTTYEQYF. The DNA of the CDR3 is TGCAGTGCTAGGACAACCTACGAGCAGTACTTC.